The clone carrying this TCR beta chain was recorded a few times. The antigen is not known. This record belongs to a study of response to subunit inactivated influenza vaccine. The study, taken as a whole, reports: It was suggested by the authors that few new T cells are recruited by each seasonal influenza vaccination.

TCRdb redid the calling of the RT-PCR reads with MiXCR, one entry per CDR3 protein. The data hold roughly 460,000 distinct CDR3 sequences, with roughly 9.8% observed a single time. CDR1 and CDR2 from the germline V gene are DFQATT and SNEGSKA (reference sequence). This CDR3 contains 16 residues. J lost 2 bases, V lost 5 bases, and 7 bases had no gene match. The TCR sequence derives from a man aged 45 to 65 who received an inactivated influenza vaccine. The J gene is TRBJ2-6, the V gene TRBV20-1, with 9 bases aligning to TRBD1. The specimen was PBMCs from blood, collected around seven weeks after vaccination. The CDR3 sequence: CSAVSGTGTGANVLTF. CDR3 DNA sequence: TGCAGTGCTGTATCCGGGACAGGGACTGGGGCCAACGTCCTGACTTTC.